Shown below are 8 T cell receptor beta chains from a single sample sequenced in a study of spatial heterogeneity in lung cancer. Using its own MiXCR run on the 5' RACE reads, TCRdb lists one record per CDR3 protein. Of tens of thousands of distinct CDR3 sequences in the sample, over 10% are singletons; the top ten hold about 4.6%. Time point in this sample: sample taken at primary tumor resection. Unsorted whole RNA from tumor, nontumor lung or frozen PBMC underwent sequencing. Sequencing was performed on PBMCs, taken at surgery. Receptors originate from a male donor with early-stage non-small cell lung cancer.

This clonotype was seen a few times. The chain is built from TRBV29-1 and TRBJ2-1, with 7 bases fitting TRBD1. CDR1 and CDR2 (germline): SQVTM, ANQGSEA. Trimming at V came to 7 bases and at J to 0 bases, leaving 3 bases not matched to a gene. The CDR3 runs to 13 residues. DNA of the CDR3: TGCAGCGGGGGACAGACCTCCTACAATGAGCAGTTCTTC. It specifies CSGGQTSYNEQFF.

The genes are TRBV7-9 and TRBJ2-3; no firm D call. From germline, CDR1 is SEHNR and CDR2 FQNEAQ (reference sequence). V lost 5 bases to trimming and J lost 2 bases, with 14 bases between them. The CDR3 contains 15 residues. The CDR3 sequence is CASSLWQLLTDTQYF. Written as DNA, the CDR3 is TGTGCCAGCAGCCTCTGGCAGTTACTCACAGATACGCAGTATTTT.

This chain links TRBV7-9 with TRBJ2-2; no firm D call. The CDR3 totals 13 residues. From germline, CDR1 is SEHNR and CDR2 FQNEAQ (reference sequence). Trimming took off 5 bases at V and 8 bases at J, with 12 bases between the two ends. CDR3: CASSLRSRGELFF. In nucleotides, the CDR3 is TGTGCCAGCAGCCTTAGGTCCAGAGGGGAGCTGTTTTTT.

This clonotype showed up many times. CDR3 loop: CSAREPVGAKNIQYF. The CDR3 nucleotides are TGCAGTGCTAGAGAGCCCGTTGGGGCCAAAAACATTCAGTACTTC. The chain uses TRBV20-1 and TRBJ2-4; D gene unclear. This CDR3 is built from 15 residues. With 0 bases removed from V and 1 base from J, the gap between germline ends came to 10 bases. The V gene's germline CDR1 is DFQATT and CDR2 SNEGSKA (reference sequence).

The gene calls are TRBV18 and TRBJ2-2; D unclear. V was clipped by 0 bases and J by 7 bases, with 6 bases between them. This CDR3 comprises 13 residues. Germline assignment: CDR1 KGHSH and CDR2 LQKENI. The CDR3 nucleotides read TGTGCCAGCTCACCACCGATGATCGGGGAGCTGTTTTTT. It codes for CASSPPMIGELFF.

The rearrangement joins TRBV7-3 to TRBJ2-1, with 11 bases fitting TRBD2. The CDR3 has 16 residues. Trimming at V came to 5 bases and at J to 7 bases, leaving 10 bases not matched to a gene. In germline, CDR1 is SGHTA, CDR2 FQGTGA. The CDR3, as DNA: TGTGCCAGCAGCCATCCTAGCGGGGGGTCCGGTAATGAGCAGTTCTTC. It translates to CASSHPSGGSGNEQFF.

There are many counts of this clonotype. The V and J genes are TRBV13 and TRBJ1-1, with unresolved D. Trimming cost V 5 bases and J 5 bases, with 18 bases left between them. The CDR3 covers 15 residues. Germline-derived CDR1 and CDR2 are PRHDT and FYEKMQ (reference sequence). The CDR3 loop reads CASSPPHPGKTEAFF. DNA of the CDR3: TGTGCCAGCAGCCCCCCACATCCTGGAAAAACTGAAGCTTTCTTT.

V usage is TRBV2 and J usage is TRBJ1-6, with D possibly being TRBD1 (6 bases). This CDR3 comprises 15 residues. CDR1 and CDR2 from the germline V gene are SNHLY and FYNNEI. The ends were cut back, 3 bases at V and 9 bases at J, with 15 bases in the middle. In DNA form, the CDR3 reads TGTGCCAGCAGTGATGCGCCCGGGGGCGGTTCACCCCTCCACTTT. Protein: CASSDAPGGGSPLHF.